One and the same sample provided the 22 T cell receptor beta chains below, sequenced in a study of Tregs in tolerant kidney transplant recipients. The method was immunoSEQ multiplex PCR; TCRdb's version includes in-frame clones alone and lacks a portion of them. The ten top clones account for under 9%, within a sample of over 25,000 clones. The sample consisted of CD8+ T cells from blood, taken before the transplant. These receptors originate from a human donor who received a combined kidney and bone marrow transplant.

The CDR3 protein is CASSLAGGGLGYTF. The sequenced part of the CDR3 DNA is TGTGCCAGCAGCTTAGCGGGAGGGGGCCTTGGC. The V call is TRBV7-9, the J call TRBJ1-2; 7 bases align to TRBD1. From the germline J gene comes the end of the CDR3, since the read stops 3 residues before it. Per germline, CDR1 SEHNR and CDR2 FQNEAQ (reference sequence). V lost 0 bases, J lost 7 bases, and 5 bases stayed unmatched. This CDR3 is built from 14 residues.

Regarding this clone: Sequencing ends 3 residues short of the CDR3 end; the germline J gene provides the rest. V is TRBV20-1 and J is TRBJ1-1, with D possibly being TRBD1 (6 bases). There are 14 residues in the CDR3. CDR1 DFQATT and CDR2 SNEGSKA come from the germline V gene (reference sequence). Trimming took off 3 bases at V and 0 bases at J, with 11 bases between the two ends. The CDR3 loop is CSASTPGVNTEAFF. The CDR3 bases that were read are TGCAGTGCTAGTACTCCAGGGGTGAACACTGAA.

As concerns this clone: The read gets to within 3 residues of the CDR3 end, and the germline J gene fills in the rest. The chain joins TRBV6-2 or TRBV6-3 to TRBJ2-7; 9 positions agree with TRBD1. Germline CDR1 reads MNHEY; CDR2 reads SVGEGT. This CDR3 is built from 15 residues. The ends lost 0 bases at V and 2 bases at J; junction bases unmatched: 2. This chain's CDR3 is CASSYSGTGTYEQYF. Partial CDR3 DNA: TGTGCCAGCAGTTACTCCGGGACAGGGACCTACGAG.

Concerning this clone: The read is 3 residues too short to cover the CDR3 end, so that end is filled in from the germline J gene. The chain combines TRBV7-7 with TRBJ2-1; TRBD1 matches at 7 bases. J was trimmed by 5 bases and V by 5 bases; bases with no gene match: 9. Germline values: CDR1 SSHAT, CDR2 FNYEAQ (reference sequence). This CDR3 contains 15 residues. CDR3: CASSPRGGADNEQFF. The CDR3 DNA, read in part, is TGTGCCAGCAGCCCCCGAGGGGGCGCAGACAATGAG.

With respect to this clone: The read stops 3 residues short of the end of the CDR3; the missing end is completed from the germline J gene. The chain employs TRBV20-1 and TRBJ2-7; 8 positions match TRBD2. The CDR3 sequence is 13 residues long. Germline V gene sequence: CDR1 DFQATT, CDR2 SNEGSKA (reference sequence). The V and J ends lost 3 bases and 4 bases, in that order; junction bases with no gene match: 5. Incomplete CDR3 DNA: TGCAGTGCTAGCGGGACTAGACTTTACGAG. This encodes CSASGTRLYE. The full CDR3 sequence reads CSASGTRLYEQYF.

To note about this clone: The sequenced fragment ends 3 residues before the CDR3 boundary, so the rest is inferred from the germline J gene. The rearrangement uses TRBV14 and TRBJ1-1; no reliable D call. The CDR3 totals 13 residues. Trimming took 5 bases from V and 2 from J, leaving 9 bases between them. Germline CDR1 SGHDN, CDR2 FVKESK. Partial CDR3 DNA: TGTGCCAGCAGCTGGGCCACTAACACTGAA. This encodes CASSWATNTE. The whole CDR3 sequence is CASSWATNTEAFF. Based on the CDR3 plus reference TRBV14 and TRBJ1-1, the full variable domain is EAGVTQFPSHSVIEKGQTVTLRCDPISGHDNLYWYRRVMGKEIKFLLHFVKESKQDESGMPNNRFLAERTGGTYSTLKVQPAELEDSGVYFCASSWATNTEAFFGQGTRLTVV.

Comments on this clone: From the germline J gene comes the end of the CDR3, since the read stops 3 residues before it. This chain joins TRBV7-2 and TRBJ2-2, with D hard to call. CDR1 SGHTA and CDR2 FQGNSA come from the germline V gene. Trimming removed 7 bases at V and 5 bases at J, with 8 bases between. This CDR3 comprises 12 residues. CDR3 loop: CASIRVTGELFF. The covered CDR3 bases are TGTGCCAGCATTCGGGTTACCGGGGAG.

Note on this clone: The CDR3 end is not reached by the read, which stops 3 residues before it; the germline J gene fills it in. The gene calls are TRBV7-8 and TRBJ2-4; 7 nucleotides align to TRBD1. The length of the CDR3 is 17 residues. Germline V gene lookup returns CDR1 SGHVS and CDR2 FQNEAQ. V gave up 5 bases and J gave up 0 bases; unmatched junction bases: 10. CDR3: CASSPKTGPTAKNIQYF. Partial CDR3 DNA: TGTGCCAGCAGCCCGAAGACAGGGCCTACAGCCAAAAACATT.

About this clone itself: Coverage ceases 3 residues before the CDR3 finishes, and the germline J gene fills in the end. The V and J genes are TRBV29-1 and TRBJ2-7; 11 bases map to TRBD2. The CDR3 spans 14 residues. J lost 2 bases, V lost 5 bases, and 5 bases had no gene match. Germline CDR1 reads SQVTM; CDR2 reads ANQGSEA. CDR3 residues: CSVRLAGPPYEQYF. The DNA read from the CDR3 is TGCAGCGTTAGACTAGCGGGACCTCCCTACGAG.

In regard to this clone: Read data end 3 residues before the CDR3 end; the end is taken from the germline J gene. This chain connects TRBV2 to TRBJ2-7; D is perhaps TRBD1 (5 bases). Germline assignment: CDR1 SNHLY and CDR2 FYNNEI. The CDR3 is 14 residues long. The V and J ends lost 11 bases and 1 base respectively, with 18 bases between them. The sequenced part of the CDR3 DNA is TGTGCCCTACTCCATGGGGCCTCTTCCTACGAG. Translating gives CALLHGASSYE. The whole CDR3 sequence reads CALLHGASSYEQYF.

Turning to this clone: The read ends 3 residues before the CDR3 terminus; that terminus is restored from the germline J gene. The chain links TRBV2 to TRBJ2-7; D is perhaps TRBD1 (6 bases). This CDR3 comprises 16 residues. CDR1 is SNHLY, CDR2 FYNNEI, per germline. The V gene lost 4 bases and the J gene lost 0 bases, with 16 bases spanning the gap. The CDR3 DNA, read in part, is TGTGCCAGCAGTGGGTCCCCCGACAGGATCTCCTACGAG. It is translated as CASSGSPDRISYE. The whole CDR3 sequence is CASSGSPDRISYEQYF.

Of note for this clone: The read stops 3 residues short of the end of the CDR3; the missing end is completed from the germline J gene. The chain employs TRBV2 and TRBJ2-1; TRBD2 agrees at 10 bases. Trimming at V came to 8 bases and at J to 2 bases, leaving 6 bases not matched to a gene. Per germline, CDR1 SNHLY and CDR2 FYNNEI. The length of the CDR3 is 15 residues. CDR3 bases read: TGTGCCAGCCGTTACACTAGCGGGGCCTACAATGAG. It encodes CASRYTSGAYNE. The whole CDR3 protein reads CASRYTSGAYNEQFF.

About this clone: With the read ending 3 residues before the CDR3 end, the germline J gene is used to fill in that end. This sequence joins TRBV30 and TRBJ1-5, with D possibly TRBD1 on 5 matching bases. V lost 5 bases and J 0 bases, leaving 8 bases between the germline ends. CDR1 is GTSNPN, CDR2 SVGIG, per germline (reference sequence). CDR3 length: 13 amino acids. CDR3 DNA (partial): TGTGCCTGGGCGCAGGGTAGCAATCAGCCC. It translates to CAWAQGSNQP. The complete CDR3 reads CAWAQGSNQPQHF.

As for this clone: Coverage ceases 3 residues before the CDR3 finishes, and the germline J gene fills in the end. The chain joins TRBV13 to TRBJ1-4, with D possibly matching TRBD1 (6 bases). This CDR3 is built from 15 residues. CDR1 PRHDT and CDR2 FYEKMQ come from the germline V gene (reference sequence). V was cut by 4 bases and J by 10 bases, with 19 bases left in between. The CDR3 loop is CASSSGTPPGGKLFF. The CDR3 DNA, read in part, is TGTGCCAGCAGCTCCGGGACACCCCCGGGGGGAAAA.

Notes on this clone: With the read ending 3 residues before the CDR3 end, the germline J gene is used to fill in that end. The genes are TRBV19 and TRBJ1-5, with TRBD1 as a possible D gene (6 bases). V lost 4 bases to trimming and J lost 3 bases, with 13 bases between them. Germline CDR1 LNHDA, CDR2 SQIVND (reference sequence). The CDR3 length is 15 residues. CDR3 bases read: TGTGCCAGTAGTACACTAGGACAGACCAATCAGCCC. Translated: CASSTLGQTNQP. In full, the CDR3 is CASSTLGQTNQPQHF.

As to this clone: The read is 3 residues too short to cover the CDR3 end, so that end is filled in from the germline J gene. The chain carries TRBV7-9 and TRBJ1-1; 7 bases are shared with TRBD1. Germline values: CDR1 SEHNR, CDR2 FQNEAQ (reference sequence). The CDR3 runs to 15 residues. The V segment lost 3 bases and the J segment 3 bases; nucleotides outside the gene matches: 7. CDR3 DNA, as far as it was read: TGTGCCAGCAGCTTTTTGACAGGGCTGGACACTGAA. It translates to CASSFLTGLDTE. The entire CDR3 protein is CASSFLTGLDTEAFF.

Worth noting for this clone: Read coverage stops 3 residues before the CDR3 terminus; the germline J gene supplies the remainder. The chain recombines TRBV29-1 with TRBJ2-1, with TRBD2 matching over 8 bases. The CDR3 loop spans 13 amino acids. Germline-derived CDR1 and CDR2 are SQVTM and ANQGSEA. V dropped 6 bases and J dropped 6; count of bases not matched to a gene: 7. CDR3 protein: CSVHGGGGNEQFF. CDR3 DNA (partial): TGCAGCGTGCACGGGGGGGGCGGCAATGAG.

With regard to this clone: The CDR3 end lies 3 residues beyond the end of the read and is filled in from the germline J gene. V gene TRBV2 combines with J gene TRBJ2-5; TRBD2 agrees at 8 bases. J was trimmed by 3 bases and V by 6 bases; bases with no gene match: 12. Germline V gene data show CDR1 as SNHLY and CDR2 as FYNNEI. The CDR3 consists of 16 residues. CDR3 loop: CASRPLPGGVEETQYF. The CDR3 bases that were read are TGTGCCAGCAGGCCCCTCCCCGGGGGGGTGGAAGAGACC.

The sequenced CDR3 bases are TGTGCCAGCAGTCCTTCGAGGGACAGGGGTTACGAG. Its translation is CASSPSRDRGYE. The entire CDR3 is CASSPSRDRGYEQYF. V usage is TRBV7-8 and J usage is TRBJ2-7, with 10 nucleotides matching TRBD1. The read finishes 3 residues shy of the CDR3 end, and the germline J gene is used to complete it. The CDR3 loop spans 15 amino acids. Per the germline V gene, CDR1 is SGHVS and CDR2 is FQNEAQ. The V segment lost 6 bases and the J segment 4 bases; nucleotides outside the gene matches: 9.

The CDR3 spells CASSWTVPNQPQHF. The sequenced CDR3 bases are TGTGCCAGCAGCTGGACAGTTCCCAATCAGCCC. The chain employs TRBV7-2 and TRBJ1-5; possibly TRBD1 for D (6 bases). Sequencing ends 3 residues short of the CDR3 end; the germline J gene provides the rest. Germline lookup yields CDR1 SGHTA and CDR2 FQGNSA. Trimming took 4 bases from V and 3 from J, leaving 10 bases between them. The CDR3 length is 14 residues.

Notes on this clone: Sequencing ends 3 residues short of the CDR3 end; the germline J gene provides the rest. This chain uses TRBV2 with TRBJ1-2; D possibly corresponds to TRBD1 (5 bases). V lost 6 bases to trimming and J lost 6 bases, with 5 bases between them. The germline CDR1 and CDR2 sequences are SNHLY and FYNNEI. This CDR3 comprises 10 residues. The CDR3 DNA, read in part, is TGTGCCAGCAGGGGGCATGGC. The encoded protein is CASRGHG. The CDR3 in its entirety is CASRGHGYTF.

Comment on this clone: The read falls 3 residues short of the CDR3 end, and the missing part is taken from the germline J gene. The rearrangement joins TRBV7-7 to TRBJ2-7, with D uncertain. V dropped 2 bases and J dropped 5 bases, with 16 bases sitting between them. The CDR3 is made up of 15 amino acids. CDR1 is SSHAT and CDR2 is FNYEAQ in the germline V gene (reference sequence). The CDR3 sequence: CASSLSPLSPDEQYF. The CDR3 bases that were read are TGTGCCAGCAGCTTATCCCCGTTGTCCCCGGACGAG.